These 21 T cell receptor beta chains were all obtained from the same sample, sequenced in a study of CD8+ T cells in alopecia areata. The authors extracted RNA and reverse transcribed it into cDNA as the sequencing template. Method: immunoSEQ multiplex PCR; TCRdb's copy keeps in-frame clones and lacks some. Here the sample spans approximately 100,000 clones, 35% to 50% being singletons. Source material: CD4+ T cells sorted from blood. The receptors derive from a human donor with alopecia areata.

The chain joins TRBV25-1 to TRBJ2-1; D is perhaps TRBD2 (5 bases). V lost 4 bases, J lost 1 base, and 8 bases lay in between. Germline CDR1 and CDR2: MGHDK and SYGVNS. The CDR3 length is 14 residues. The CDR3 DNA is TGTGCCAGCAGTGGCAGCGGTTCCTACAATGAGCAGTTCTTC. This encodes CASSGSGSYNEQFF.

The chain couples TRBV7-3 to TRBJ2-1; tentative D call: TRBD2 (5 bases). Looked up from germline, CDR1 is SGHTA and CDR2 is FQGTGA. This CDR3 contains 13 residues. V lost 2 bases and J lost 5, with 7 bases in between. The DNA for the CDR3 is TGTGCCAGCAGCTTACTGAGGGACAATGAGCAGTTCTTC. Translating gives CASSLLRDNEQFF. The full variable domain, in which reference TRBV7-3 and TRBJ2-1 provide the parts outside the CDR3, is GAGVSQTPSNKVTEKGKYVELRCDPISGHTALYWYRQSLGQGPEFLIYFQGTGAADDSGLPNDRFFAVRPEGSVSTLKIQRTERGDSAVYLCASSLLRDNEQFFGPGTRLTVL.

The gene calls are TRBV2 and TRBJ1-2; D possibly corresponds to TRBD1 (5 bases). This CDR3 has 13 residues. Trimming took off 4 bases at V and 6 bases at J, with 12 bases between the two ends. CDR1 SNHLY and CDR2 FYNNEI come from the germline V gene. The CDR3 is CASSGQPRDGYTF. CDR3 nucleotides: TGTGCCAGCAGTGGACAGCCCAGGGATGGCTACACCTTC.

The V call is TRBV30, the J call TRBJ1-5; perhaps TRBD1 as D (6 bases). The CDR3 is 12 amino acids. Germline CDR1 and CDR2: GTSNPN and SVGIG (reference sequence). Trimming removed 2 bases from V and 11 bases from J, with 13 bases in between. The DNA of the CDR3 is TGTGCCTGGAGTACGGGGACACTCGCCCAGCATTTT. It specifies CAWSTGTLAQHF. Looking up the rest from reference TRBV30 and TRBJ1-5 gives the full variable domain: SQTIHQWPATLVQPVGSPLSLECTVEGTSNPNLYWYRQAAGRGLQLLFYSVGIGQISSEVPQNLSASRPQDRQFILSSKKLLLSDSGFYLCAWSTGTLAQHFGDGTRLSIL.

This clone was picked up a small number of times. The V call is TRBV9, the J call TRBJ2-4; the D call may be TRBD1 or TRBD2 (6 bases each). Germline CDR1 reads SGDLS; CDR2 reads YYNGEE. Trimming removed 0 bases at V and 8 bases at J, with 12 bases between. The CDR3 has 14 amino acids. The CDR3, as DNA: TGTGCCAGCAGCGTAGGAGGGGGGAGAGACATTCAGTACTTC. This encodes CASSVGGGRDIQYF.

This clone was detected only a few times. The chain couples TRBV30 to TRBJ1-2; D remains unclear. The CDR3 is made up of 11 amino acids. Germline V gives CDR1 GTSNPN, CDR2 SVGIG (reference sequence). The V end was cut by 3 bases, the J end by 4 bases, with 6 bases between. The CDR3 sequence: CAWRQTYGYTF. For the CDR3, the DNA is TGTGCCTGGAGGCAGACCTATGGCTACACCTTC. Full variable domain (rest looked up from reference TRBV30 and TRBJ1-2): SQTIHQWPATLVQPVGSPLSLECTVEGTSNPNLYWYRQAAGRGLQLLFYSVGIGQISSEVPQNLSASRPQDRQFILSSKKLLLSDSGFYLCAWRQTYGYTFGSGTRLTVV.

The chain carries TRBV5-6 and TRBJ2-7, with 9 bases that match TRBD2. The germline gives CDR1 SGHDT, CDR2 YYEEEE. The J segment lost 1 base and the V segment lost 4 bases, leaving 9 bases of the junction unmatched. This CDR3 contains 16 residues. The CDR3 protein is CASSLRGLAYSYEQYF. The DNA of the CDR3 is TGTGCCAGCAGCCTTAGAGGACTAGCGTATTCCTACGAGCAGTACTTC.

The chain couples TRBV30 to TRBJ1-1; perhaps TRBD1 as D (5 bases). The CDR3 extends over 13 amino acids. Trimming removed 4 bases at V and 1 base at J, with 10 bases between. Per germline, CDR1 GTSNPN and CDR2 SVGIG (reference sequence). CDR3 in DNA: TGTGCCTGGAAGTATCAGGGGAACACTGAAGCTTTCTTT. Translated: CAWKYQGNTEAFF.

This clone has just a few counts. The chain joins TRBV29-1 to TRBJ2-4; D not resolved. Germline CDR1 is SQVTM and CDR2 is ANQGSEA. V was trimmed by 6 bases and J by 3 bases, leaving 9 bases between them. The CDR3 runs to 12 residues. The CDR3 nucleotides are TGCAGCGTAACGGATTTCAAAAACATTCAGTACTTC. Its protein product is CSVTDFKNIQYF.

V and J are TRBV29-1 and TRBJ2-1; TRBD2 matches at 8 bases. Per germline, CDR1 SQVTM and CDR2 ANQGSEA. This CDR3 has 14 amino acids. Trimming cost V 4 bases and J 8 bases; bases outside gene matches: 10. For the CDR3, the DNA is TGCAGCGTTGTCGGGGGGGCGGAAAGCCATGAGCAGTTCTTC. Residues: CSVVGGAESHEQFF.

In its sample, this clone was seen a few times. The chain joins TRBV29-1 to TRBJ2-7, with D possibly being TRBD1 or TRBD2 (5 bases each). V was cut by 2 bases and J by 2 bases, with 16 bases left in between. Germline CDR1 SQVTM, CDR2 ANQGSEA. The CDR3 is 15 residues long. For the CDR3, the DNA is TGCAGCGTTGAATTTCGGGGCAGGATAACCTACGAGCAGTACTTC. It translates to CSVEFRGRITYEQYF.

The chain employs TRBV28 and TRBJ1-2; the D is unclear. This CDR3 has 13 residues. From germline, CDR1 is MDHEN and CDR2 SYDVKM. The CDR3 DNA reads TGTGCTCTAAGTGGGCAGGTCAACTATGGCTACACCTTC. Protein sequence: CALSGQVNYGYTF.

This clone was seen only a few times. The rearrangement joins TRBV11-2 to TRBJ2-7; 8 bases map to TRBD1. CDR1 and CDR2 from the germline V gene are SGHAT and FQNNGV. CDR3 length equals 12 residues. V lost 5 bases to trimming and J lost 4 bases; unmatched junction nucleotides: 1. Here the CDR3 DNA reads TGTGCCAGCAGCCGACAGGGGTACGAGCAGTACTTC. This sequence encodes CASSRQGYEQYF.

The sample holds a few counts of this clone. This chain links TRBV29-1 with TRBJ2-7; possibly TRBD1 for D (5 bases). This CDR3 has 12 residues. Germline V lookup: CDR1 SQVTM, CDR2 ANQGSEA. The V end lost 7 bases, the J end lost 6 bases, and 16 bases lay between the germline ends. As DNA, the CDR3 is TGCAGCGCCTCCGGACACCCCTCCGAGCAGTACTTC. Translation gives CSASGHPSEQYF.

This sequence joins TRBV28 and TRBJ2-3, with D perhaps given as TRBD1 or TRBD2 (7 bases each). The CDR3 sequence is 16 residues long. CDR1 MDHEN and CDR2 SYDVKM come from the germline V gene. V was cut by 4 bases and J by 4 bases, with 18 bases left in between. This CDR3 is CASSSQGGATPDTQYF. CDR3 DNA sequence: TGTGCCAGCAGTTCCCAGGGGGGGGCCACTCCAGATACGCAGTATTTT.

The chain combines TRBV2 with TRBJ2-2; D may be TRBD2 (5 bases). V lost 2 bases, J lost 6 bases, and 7 bases lay in between. The CDR3 runs 13 residues. Germline assignment: CDR1 SNHLY and CDR2 FYNNEI. The CDR3: CASSERGPGELFF. The CDR3 DNA reads as TGTGCCAGCAGTGAACGAGGGCCCGGGGAGCTGTTTTTT.

The rearrangement links TRBV29-1 to TRBJ2-2; D may be TRBD1 (6 bases). This CDR3 contains 15 residues. Per germline, CDR1 SQVTM and CDR2 ANQGSEA. V was cut by 4 bases and J by 1 base, with 13 bases left in between. For the CDR3, the DNA is TGCAGCGTTGGTTTTTGGGGGCGGAACACCGGGGAGCTGTTTTTT. Protein: CSVGFWGRNTGELFF.

The J gene is TRBJ2-1, the V gene TRBV29-1; D may be TRBD1 (5 bases). Germline V lookup: CDR1 SQVTM, CDR2 ANQGSEA. V was clipped by 4 bases and J by 0 bases, with 19 bases between them. This CDR3 is built from 17 residues. The CDR3 spells CSVAGQTMLSSYNEQFF. The CDR3 DNA reads as TGCAGCGTTGCTGGACAAACGATGTTAAGCTCCTACAATGAGCAGTTCTTC.

The J gene is TRBJ2-4, the V gene TRBV7-3; D possibly corresponds to TRBD1 (5 bases). CDR3 length equals 16 residues. Germline V gene sequence: CDR1 SGHTA, CDR2 FQGTGA. The V end was cut by 4 bases, the J end by 0 bases, with 13 bases between. CDR3 DNA sequence: TGTGCCAGCAGCTCTAGGGGAATCTTAGCCAAAAACATTCAGTACTTC. Translation gives CASSSRGILAKNIQYF.

In nucleotides, the CDR3 is TGTGCCTGGACTATCAACCTCCATGGGGTGGAAGCTTTCTTT. It specifies CAWTINLHGVEAFF. This chain connects TRBV30 to TRBJ1-1, with D unresolved. Germline V gene sequence: CDR1 GTSNPN, CDR2 SVGIG (reference sequence). The CDR3 contains 14 residues. V lost 4 bases to trimming and J lost 8 bases, with 20 bases between them.

The rearrangement links TRBV25-1 to TRBJ2-7; 7 bases agree with TRBD2. Germline values: CDR1 MGHDK, CDR2 SYGVNS. J was trimmed by 3 bases and V by 7 bases; bases with no gene match: 12. The CDR3 sequence is 15 residues long. In DNA, the CDR3 is TGTGCCAGCAAGGAGGGAGGGCCGGGGTTCTACGAGCAGTACTTC. Protein product: CASKEGGPGFYEQYF.